A selection of T cell receptor beta chains follows, all from one sample in a study of T-cell reconstitution after alpha-beta-depleted transplantation in children. One entry per CDR3 protein, called by TCRdb with MiXCR from the PCR reads. The sample yields 360,000 or so distinct CDR3 sequences, just over 20% seen once. The sample here was PBMCs from the stem cell graft donor, taken from the stem cell graft. These receptors originate from a human donor who donated a stem cell graft to a child with acute myeloid leukemia. CDR3s include the opening cysteine and the closing phenylalanine or tryptophan. The D gene is left open where the match is weak. Size is omitted from some rows. Given values are once, few, many or a class for expanded clones.

>NA|TRBV20-1|TRBJ2-5|NA
CSAPPEARASAKETQYF
TGCAGTGCTCCACCCGAGGCCAGGGCCAGCGCTAAGGAGACCCAGTACTTC
>TRBD2|TRBV20-1|TRBJ2-1|few
CSAYPGTSGANEQFF
TGCAGTGCTTACCCAGGGACTAGCGGGGCCAATGAGCAGTTCTTC
>NA|TRBV20-1|TRBJ1-1|few
CSASMRTANTEAFF
TGCAGTGCTAGTATGAGGACAGCCAACACTGAAGCTTTCTTT
>TRBD2|TRBV27|TRBJ2-7|many
CASSLTLAGLYEQYF
TGTGCCAGCAGCCTTACCCTAGCGGGATTATACGAGCAGTACTTC
>NA|TRBV5-1|TRBJ2-1|NA
CASSPTSRDNEQFF
TGCGCCAGCAGCCCGACCTCTAGGGACAATGAGCAGTTCTTC
>NA|TRBV3-1|TRBJ2-5|NA
CASSQVGGGGETQYF
TGTGCCAGCAGCCAAGTCGGCGGAGGGGGAGAGACCCAGTACTTC
>NA|TRBV29-1|TRBJ2-4|NA
CSVGTGNIQYF
TGCAGCGTTGGAACAGGGAACATTCAGTACTTC
>NA|TRBV10-1|TRBJ1-1|few
CASSDSDRNTEAFF
TGCGCCAGCAGTGACTCCGACAGGAACACTGAAGCTTTCTTT
>TRBD2|TRBV20-1|TRBJ2-1|many
CSATGGSSYNEQFF
TGCAGTGCTACGGGGGGAAGCTCCTACAATGAGCAGTTCTTC
>NA|TRBV12-3/TRBV12-4|TRBJ2-7|few
CASSLFLGAGGNEQYF
TGTGCCAGCAGTTTATTCCTTGGGGCCGGCGGAAACGAGCAGTACTTC
>NA|TRBV20-1|TRBJ2-5|few
CSASVGGKRAETQYF
TGCAGTGCTAGTGTTGGCGGGAAACGAGCAGAGACCCAGTACTTC
>TRBD2|TRBV20-1|TRBJ2-1|NA
CCARVSSSGLNYNEQFF
TGCTGTGCTAGAGTGAGTTCTAGCGGGTTGAACTACAATGAGCAGTTCTTC
>NA|TRBV28|TRBJ1-3|NA
CASSPEGRNSGNTIYF
TGTGCCAGCAGCCCAGAGGGACGGAACTCTGGAAACACCATATATTTT
>NA|TRBV20-1|TRBJ1-6|few
CSARDSGSPLHF
TGCAGTGCTAGAGATAGCGGGTCACCCCTCCACTTT
>NA|TRBV7-9|TRBJ2-1|many
CASSLAGGNEQFF
TGTGCCAGCAGTTTGGCCGGCGGTAATGAGCAGTTCTTC
>NA|TRBV15|TRBJ2-6|NA
CATSPPPTTAEANVLTF
TGTGCCACCAGCCCGCCACCCACCACGGCGGAGGCCAACGTCCTGACTTTC
>NA|TRBV9|TRBJ2-1|NA
CASSVSLVGAYNEQFF
TGTGCCAGCAGCGTGAGTCTGGTGGGAGCATACAATGAGCAGTTCTTC
>NA|TRBV7-9|TRBJ2-5|NA
CASSIGGADEETQYF
TGTGCCAGCAGCATCGGCGGGGCGGACGAAGAGACCCAGTACTTC
>NA|TRBV20-1|TRBJ2-5|NA
CSASSGSEETQYF
TGCAGTGCTAGTTCTGGGAGTGAGGAGACCCAGTACTTC
>TRBD2|TRBV20-1|TRBJ2-7|few
CSATSGGFYEQYF
TGCAGTGCTACTAGCGGGGGGTTCTACGAGCAGTACTTC
>NA|TRBV29-1|TRBJ1-2|many
CSVEPEIYGYTF
TGCAGCGTTGAACCAGAAATCTATGGCTACACCTTC
>NA|TRBV18|TRBJ1-1|few
CASSPPRGGAEAFF
TGTGCCAGCTCACCACCCCGCGGGGGCGCTGAAGCTTTCTTT
>TRBD2|TRBV20-1|TRBJ2-2|few
CSAPHPTSANTGELFF
TGCAGTGCTCCCCACCCGACTAGCGCGAACACCGGGGAGCTGTTTTTT
>TRBD1|TRBV24-1|TRBJ2-5|NA
CATSEPGTAQETQYF
TGTGCCACCAGTGAACCCGGGACAGCCCAAGAGACCCAGTACTTC
>NA|TRBV7-2|TRBJ1-3|NA
CASSTTGNTIYF
TGTGCCAGCAGCACTACGGGAAACACCATATATTTT
>NA|TRBV5-1|TRBJ2-1|few
CASSLGSASYNEQFF
TGCGCCAGCAGCTTGGGTAGCGCATCCTACAATGAGCAGTTCTTC
>NA|TRBV12-3/TRBV12-4|TRBJ2-4|few
CASGAKNIQYF
TGTGCCAGCGGGGCCAAAAACATTCAGTACTTC
>NA|TRBV25-1|TRBJ2-7|NA
CASSEFNEQYF
TGTGCCAGCAGTGAATTCAACGAGCAGTACTTC
>TRBD1|TRBV6-4|TRBJ2-2|NA
CASSGQGAGAGELFF
TGTGCCAGCAGTGGCCAGGGGGCTGGAGCCGGGGAGCTGTTTTTT
>NA|TRBV20-1|TRBJ2-3|NA
CSASPLASGQKDTQYF
TGCAGTGCTAGTCCACTAGCTTCGGGTCAGAAAGATACGCAGTATTTT